The T cell receptor beta chain described here comes from a study of blood T cell repertoires in COVID-19. On the study more broadly: The United States, Italy and Spain were the sources of the acute and convalescent COVID-19 samples. From T cells, B-cell-depleted T cells, or PBMCs came the material, which was cDNA or gDNA.

Under the authors' procedure: Reference gene primer amplification gave estimated nucleated cell counts. The protocol was immunoSEQ multiplex PCR, while the TCRdb copy is restricted to in-frame clones and leaves out a portion. The V and J calls and clone size are taken from that table; D and trimming were inferred from the DNA. The profile covers approximately 290,000 clones, with 87% appearing a single time and 2% to 3% taken by the ten largest. This CDR3 has 15 amino acids. V trimming: 4 bases; J trimming: 5 bases; junction bases outside the gene matches: 9. The V gene's germline CDR1 is SGHRS and CDR2 YFSETQ.

Sequencing was performed on peripheral blood. This receptor was identified in a man aged 18 to 29 with active or convalescent COVID-19. The chain is built from TRBV5-1 and TRBJ2-7, with 10 bases lining up with TRBD2. The CDR3 nucleotides are TGCGCCAGCAGCCCCCTAGCGGGAGTTGGGGACGAGCAGTACTTC. It is translated as CASSPLAGVGDEQYF.